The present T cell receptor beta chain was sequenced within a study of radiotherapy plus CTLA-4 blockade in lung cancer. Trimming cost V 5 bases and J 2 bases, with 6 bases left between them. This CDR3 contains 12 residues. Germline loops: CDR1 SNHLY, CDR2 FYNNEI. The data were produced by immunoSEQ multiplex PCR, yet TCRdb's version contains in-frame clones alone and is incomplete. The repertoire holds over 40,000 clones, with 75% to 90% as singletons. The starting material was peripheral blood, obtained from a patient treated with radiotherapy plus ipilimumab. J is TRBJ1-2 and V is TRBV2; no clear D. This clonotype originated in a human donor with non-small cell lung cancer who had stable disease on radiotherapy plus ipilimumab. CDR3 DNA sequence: TGTGCCAGCAGTAGACTAAACTATGGCTACACCTTC. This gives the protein CASSRLNYGYTF.